The sequence of this T cell receptor (beta chain) was determined in a study of beta chain features in type 1 diabetes. Study-level results: Within the patient group, naive, central memory and Treg TCRB repertoires appeared more similar to each other than within healthy donors. For Type 1 diabetes patients, all four CD4+ subsets carried TCRB CDR3s that were moderately but significantly shorter.

The CDR3 is 13 residues long. Germline CDR1 and CDR2: SGDLS and YYNGEE. V was trimmed by 1 base and J by 6 bases, leaving 7 bases between them. As to this clone: As yet, its antigen is unknown.

Of the isolated RNA, all was reverse transcribed, and so the sequenced material was expressed TCRB transcripts. The data were produced by immunoSEQ multiplex PCR, yet TCRdb's version contains in-frame clones alone and is incomplete. The repertoire holds 160,000 or so clones, with about 10% as singletons. This clonotype originated in a woman under 40 with type 1 diabetes. V is TRBV9 and J is TRBJ2-2; D remains unclear. Sequencing was performed on central memory CD4+ T cells from blood. The CDR3 spells CASSVSSSGELFF. CDR3 nucleotide sequence: TGTGCCAGCAGCGTATCTTCTTCCGGGGAGCTGTTTTTT.